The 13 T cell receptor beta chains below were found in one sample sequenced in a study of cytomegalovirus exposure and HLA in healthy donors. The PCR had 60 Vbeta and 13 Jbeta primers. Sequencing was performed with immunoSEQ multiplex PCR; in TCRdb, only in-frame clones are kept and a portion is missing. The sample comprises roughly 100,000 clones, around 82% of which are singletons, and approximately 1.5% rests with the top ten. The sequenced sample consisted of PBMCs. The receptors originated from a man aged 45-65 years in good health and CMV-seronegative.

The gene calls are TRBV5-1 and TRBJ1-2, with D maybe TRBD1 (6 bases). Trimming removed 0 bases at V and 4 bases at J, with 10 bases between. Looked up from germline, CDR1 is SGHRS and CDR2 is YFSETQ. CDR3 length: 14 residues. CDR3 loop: CASSLGGRGYGYTF. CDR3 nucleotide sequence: TGCGCCAGCAGCTTGGGAGGCAGGGGCTATGGCTACACCTTC.

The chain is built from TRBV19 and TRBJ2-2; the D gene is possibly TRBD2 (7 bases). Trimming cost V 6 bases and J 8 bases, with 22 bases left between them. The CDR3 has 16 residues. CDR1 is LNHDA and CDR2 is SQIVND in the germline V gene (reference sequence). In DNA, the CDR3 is TGTGCCAGTAGGGGACACAGCGGGGTCCCGGTTGGGGAGCTGTTTTTT. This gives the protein CASRGHSGVPVGELFF.

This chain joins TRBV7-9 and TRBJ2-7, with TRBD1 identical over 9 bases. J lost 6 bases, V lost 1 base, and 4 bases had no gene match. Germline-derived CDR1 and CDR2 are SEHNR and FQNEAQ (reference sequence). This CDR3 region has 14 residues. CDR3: CASSLEGQGGEQYV. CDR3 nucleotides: TGTGCCAGCAGCTTAGAGGGACAGGGAGGCGAGCAGTACGTC.

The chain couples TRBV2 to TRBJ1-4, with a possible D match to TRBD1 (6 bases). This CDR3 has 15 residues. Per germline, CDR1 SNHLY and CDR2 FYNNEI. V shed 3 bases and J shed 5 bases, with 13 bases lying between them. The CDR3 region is CASSEPLGQNEKLFF. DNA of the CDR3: TGTGCCAGCAGTGAGCCCCTAGGACAGAATGAAAAACTGTTTTTT. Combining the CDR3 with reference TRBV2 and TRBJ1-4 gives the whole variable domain EPEVTQTPSHQVTQMGQEVILRCVPISNHLYFYWYRQILGQKVEFLVSFYNNEISEKSEIFDDQFSVERPDGSNFTLKIRSTKLEDSAMYFCASSEPLGQNEKLFFGSGTQLSVL.

This chain's CDR3 is CASSPLTGVNEKLFF. Here the CDR3 DNA reads TGTGCCAGCAGCCCCTTAACAGGGGTTAATGAAAAACTGTTTTTT. The V call is TRBV5-5, the J call TRBJ1-4; 7 bases are shared with TRBD1. The junction had 7 bases not matched to a gene; V was cut back by 4 bases and J by 4 bases. The CDR3 contains 15 residues. Germline V gene lookup returns CDR1 SGHKS and CDR2 YYEKEE (reference sequence).

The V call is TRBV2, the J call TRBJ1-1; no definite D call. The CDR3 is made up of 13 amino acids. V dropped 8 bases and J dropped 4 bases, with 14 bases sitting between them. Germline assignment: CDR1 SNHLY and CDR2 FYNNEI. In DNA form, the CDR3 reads TGTGCCAGCGAGTACGGGGTTGCCACTGAAGCTTTCTTT. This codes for CASEYGVATEAFF.

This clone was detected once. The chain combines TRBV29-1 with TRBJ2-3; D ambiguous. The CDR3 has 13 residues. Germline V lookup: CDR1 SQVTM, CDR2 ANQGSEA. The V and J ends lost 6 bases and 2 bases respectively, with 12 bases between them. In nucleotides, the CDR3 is TGCAGCGTCCATCAGTTCGCCACAGATACGCAGTATTTT. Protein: CSVHQFATDTQYF.

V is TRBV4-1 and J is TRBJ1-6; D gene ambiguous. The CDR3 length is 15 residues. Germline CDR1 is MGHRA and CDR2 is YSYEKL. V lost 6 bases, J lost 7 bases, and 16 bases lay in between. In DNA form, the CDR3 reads TGCGCCAGCAGTCGCGACGGCGCGGAGAATTCACCCCTCCACTTT. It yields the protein CASSRDGAENSPLHF.

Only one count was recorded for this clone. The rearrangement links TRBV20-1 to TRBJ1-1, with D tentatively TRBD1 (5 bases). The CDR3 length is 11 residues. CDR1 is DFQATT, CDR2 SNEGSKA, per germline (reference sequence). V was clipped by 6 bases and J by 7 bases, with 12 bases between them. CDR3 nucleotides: TGCAGTGCCTCCCAGGGAATTGAAGCTTTCTTT. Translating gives CSASQGIEAFF.

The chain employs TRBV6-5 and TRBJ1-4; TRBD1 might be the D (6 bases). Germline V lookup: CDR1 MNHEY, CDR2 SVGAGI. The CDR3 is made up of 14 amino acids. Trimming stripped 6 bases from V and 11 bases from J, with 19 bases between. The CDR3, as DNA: TGTGCCAGCAGCCCCCCCTTCGAGGGGGGGAAACTGTTTTTT. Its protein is CASSPPFEGGKLFF.

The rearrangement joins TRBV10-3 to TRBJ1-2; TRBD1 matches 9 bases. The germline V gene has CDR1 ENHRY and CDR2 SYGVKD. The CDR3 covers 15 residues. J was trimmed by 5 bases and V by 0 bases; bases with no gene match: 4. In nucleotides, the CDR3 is TGTGCCATCAGTGAGTCTACCGGGACAGGGTATGGCTACACCTTC. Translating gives CAISESTGTGYGYTF.

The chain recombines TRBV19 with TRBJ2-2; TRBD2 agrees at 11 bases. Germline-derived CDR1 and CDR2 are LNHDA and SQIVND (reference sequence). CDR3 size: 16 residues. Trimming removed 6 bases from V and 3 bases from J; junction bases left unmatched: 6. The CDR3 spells CASSPLAGVYTGELFF. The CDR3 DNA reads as TGTGCCAGTAGCCCACTAGCGGGGGTGTACACCGGGGAGCTGTTTTTT.

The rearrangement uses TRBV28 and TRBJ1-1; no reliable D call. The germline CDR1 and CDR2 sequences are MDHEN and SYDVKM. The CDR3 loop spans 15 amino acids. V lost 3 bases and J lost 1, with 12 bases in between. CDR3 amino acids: CASSLRALTNTEAFF. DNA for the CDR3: TGTGCCAGCAGTTTGAGAGCGCTGACGAACACTGAAGCTTTCTTT.